The clone carrying this T cell receptor beta chain was seen repeatedly, ten times or more. Its antigen remains unknown. The data derive from a study of blood T cells in healthy people across ages. Overall study results and limits: As naive T cell percentage varied, TCR beta diversity correlated strongly with it. With age, beta diversity per million T cells declined roughly linearly, significantly by approximately 41.

This CDR3 region has 14 residues. The V gene's germline CDR1 is SGHVS and CDR2 FNYEAQ. The V and J ends lost 6 bases and 6 bases, in that order; junction bases with no gene match: 8. Through a sample-barcoded 5' primer and a J-beta primer mix, a second PCR was run for about 6 to 11 cycles. TCRdb re-derived calls from the 5' RACE reads in MiXCR, one entry per CDR3 protein. In the table there are some 640,000 distinct CDR3 sequences, 25% to 30% of which are singletons. The chain links TRBV7-6 to TRBJ2-3, with 8 bases identical to TRBD2. This receptor was obtained from a woman of 80 years or more in good health. The source material was blood. The CDR3 coding sequence is TGTGCCAGCAGTTCAGGACTAGCTGGCGATACGCAGTATTTT. Residues: CASSSGLAGDTQYF.